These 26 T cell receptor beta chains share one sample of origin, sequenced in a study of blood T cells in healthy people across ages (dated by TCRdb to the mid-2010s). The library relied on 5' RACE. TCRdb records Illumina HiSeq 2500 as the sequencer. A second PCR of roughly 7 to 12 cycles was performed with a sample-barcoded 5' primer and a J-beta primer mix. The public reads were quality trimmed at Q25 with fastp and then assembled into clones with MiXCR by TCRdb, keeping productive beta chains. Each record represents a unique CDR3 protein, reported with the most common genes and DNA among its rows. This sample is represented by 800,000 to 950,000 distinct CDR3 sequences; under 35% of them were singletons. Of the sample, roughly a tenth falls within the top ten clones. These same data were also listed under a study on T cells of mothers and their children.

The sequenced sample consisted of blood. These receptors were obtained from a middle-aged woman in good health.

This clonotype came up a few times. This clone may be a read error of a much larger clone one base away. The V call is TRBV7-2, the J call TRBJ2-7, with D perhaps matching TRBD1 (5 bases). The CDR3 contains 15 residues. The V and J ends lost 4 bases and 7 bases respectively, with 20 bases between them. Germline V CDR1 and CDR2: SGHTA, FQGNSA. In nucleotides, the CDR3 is TGTGCCAGCAGCTCTCAACAAACAGGTTACAATGAGCAGTACTTC. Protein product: CASSSQQTGYNEQYF.

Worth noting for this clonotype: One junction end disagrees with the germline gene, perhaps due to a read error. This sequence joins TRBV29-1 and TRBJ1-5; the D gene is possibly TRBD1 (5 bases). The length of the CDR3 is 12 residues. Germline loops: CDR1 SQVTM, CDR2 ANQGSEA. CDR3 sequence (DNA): TGCGGCGTTGAAGATGGGGCACCGCCCCAGCATTTT. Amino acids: CGVEDGAPPQHF.

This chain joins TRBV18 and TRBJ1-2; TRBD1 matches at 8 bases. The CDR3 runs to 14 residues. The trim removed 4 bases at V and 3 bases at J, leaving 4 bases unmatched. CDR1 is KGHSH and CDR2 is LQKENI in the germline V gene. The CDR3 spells CASSLDRDYYGYTF. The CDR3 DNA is TGTGCCAGCTCACTGGACAGGGACTACTATGGCTACACCTTC.

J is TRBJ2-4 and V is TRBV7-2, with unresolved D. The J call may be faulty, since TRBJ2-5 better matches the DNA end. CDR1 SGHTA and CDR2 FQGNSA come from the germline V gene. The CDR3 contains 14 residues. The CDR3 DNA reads TGTGCCAGCAGCTTAGCAGTGCAGCAAGAGACCCAGTACTTC. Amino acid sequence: CASSLAVQQETQYF.

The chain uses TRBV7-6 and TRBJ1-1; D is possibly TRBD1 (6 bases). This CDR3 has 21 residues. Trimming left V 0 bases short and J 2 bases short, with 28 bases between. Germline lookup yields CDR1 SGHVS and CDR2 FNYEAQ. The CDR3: CASSLALPHREIKKINTEAFF. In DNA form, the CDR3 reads TGTGCCAGCAGCTTAGCTCTACCCCACAGGGAAATCAAGAAAATTAACACTGAAGCTTTCTTT.

DNA for the CDR3: TGCGCCAGCAGCCAAAGGTCCCGGGAGCTGTTTTTT. This encodes CASSQRSRELFF. The gene calls are TRBV4-1 and TRBJ2-2, with unresolved D. Germline V CDR1 and CDR2: MGHRA, YSYEKL. Trimming cost V 2 bases and J 9 bases, with 7 bases left between them. The CDR3 runs to 12 residues.

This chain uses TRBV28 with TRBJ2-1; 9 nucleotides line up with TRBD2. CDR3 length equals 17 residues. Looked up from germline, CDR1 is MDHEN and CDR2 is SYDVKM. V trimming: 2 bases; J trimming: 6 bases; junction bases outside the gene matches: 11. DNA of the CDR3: TGTGCCAGCAGTTTAGAGTGGGCGGGAGGGCCGGTCAATGAGCAGTTCTTC. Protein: CASSLEWAGGPVNEQFF.

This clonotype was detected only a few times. The chain's CDR3 is CASSSRQGLAKNIQYF. The CDR3 DNA reads as TGTGCCAGCAGCTCCAGACAGGGCCTAGCCAAAAACATTCAGTACTTC. The chain links TRBV11-2 to TRBJ2-4; 7 nucleotides agree with TRBD1. The ends lost 4 bases at V and 0 bases at J; junction bases unmatched: 6. Germline CDR1 reads SGHAT; CDR2 reads FQNNGV. The CDR3 has 16 amino acids.

The CDR3 DNA is TGTGCCAGTCGCCGGCAGGGGGGATCACCCCTCCACTTT. It is translated as CASRRQGGSPLHF. The V and J genes are TRBV19 and TRBJ1-6; 7 positions match TRBD1. This CDR3 has 13 residues. CDR1 and CDR2 (germline): LNHDA, SQIVND (reference sequence). J lost 10 bases, V lost 8 bases, and 8 bases had no gene match.

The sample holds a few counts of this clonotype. This CDR3 is CATTREGEQFF. The CDR3 DNA reads TGTGCCACCACCAGGGAGGGTGAGCAGTTCTTC. The chain carries TRBV11-2 and TRBJ2-1; 7 nucleotides agree with TRBD2. The CDR3 spans 11 residues. CDR1 SGHAT and CDR2 FQNNGV come from the germline V gene. With 10 bases clipped from V and 9 bases from J, the junction kept 6 bases outside the gene matches.

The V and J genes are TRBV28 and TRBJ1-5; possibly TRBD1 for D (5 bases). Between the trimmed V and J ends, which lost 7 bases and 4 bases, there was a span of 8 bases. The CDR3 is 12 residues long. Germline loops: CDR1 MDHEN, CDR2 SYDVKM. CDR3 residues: CASIKGNQPQHF. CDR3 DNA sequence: TGTGCCAGCATAAAGGGGAATCAGCCCCAGCATTTT.

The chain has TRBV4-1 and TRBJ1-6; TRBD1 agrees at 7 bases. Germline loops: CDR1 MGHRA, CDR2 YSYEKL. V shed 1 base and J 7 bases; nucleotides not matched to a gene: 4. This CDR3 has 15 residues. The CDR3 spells CASSQGGQINSPLHF. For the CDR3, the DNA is TGCGCCAGCAGCCAAGGGGGACAGATAAATTCACCCCTCCACTTT.

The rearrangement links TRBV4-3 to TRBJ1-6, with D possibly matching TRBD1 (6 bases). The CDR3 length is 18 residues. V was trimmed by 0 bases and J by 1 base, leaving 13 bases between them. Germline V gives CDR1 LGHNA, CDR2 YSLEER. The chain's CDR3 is CASSQDRGQDSYNSPLHF. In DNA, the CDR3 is TGCGCCAGCAGCCAAGATCGGGGGCAGGATTCCTATAATTCACCCCTCCACTTT.

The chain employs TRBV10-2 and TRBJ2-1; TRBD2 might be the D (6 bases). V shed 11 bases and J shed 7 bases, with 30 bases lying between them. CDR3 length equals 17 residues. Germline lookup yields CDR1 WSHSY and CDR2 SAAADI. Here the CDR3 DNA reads TGCGCCTGCTACCCTTTAGCGGACCGTCTGAAGGGGAATGAGCAGTTCTTC. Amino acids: CACYPLADRLKGNEQFF.

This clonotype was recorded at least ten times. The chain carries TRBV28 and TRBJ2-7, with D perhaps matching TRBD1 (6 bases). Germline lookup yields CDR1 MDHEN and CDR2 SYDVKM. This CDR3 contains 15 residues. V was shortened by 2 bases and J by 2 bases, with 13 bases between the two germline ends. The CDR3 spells CASSLSQGWTYEQYF. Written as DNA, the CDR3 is TGTGCCAGCAGTTTAAGCCAGGGGTGGACCTACGAGCAGTACTTC.

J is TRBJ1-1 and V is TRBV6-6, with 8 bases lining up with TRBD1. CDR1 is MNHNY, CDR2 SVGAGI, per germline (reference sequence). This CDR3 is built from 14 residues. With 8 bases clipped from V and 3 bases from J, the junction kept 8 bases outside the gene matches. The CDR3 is CASGGSTGDTEAFF. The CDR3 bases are TGTGCCAGCGGGGGGTCGACAGGGGACACTGAAGCTTTCTTT.

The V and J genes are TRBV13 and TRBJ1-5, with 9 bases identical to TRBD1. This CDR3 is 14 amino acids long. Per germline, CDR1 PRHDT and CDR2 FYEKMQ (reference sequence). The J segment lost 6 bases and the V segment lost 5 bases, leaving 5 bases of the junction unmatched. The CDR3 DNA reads TGTGCCAGCAGCCCCAGGGACAGGGTTCAGCCCCAGCATTTT. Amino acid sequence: CASSPRDRVQPQHF.

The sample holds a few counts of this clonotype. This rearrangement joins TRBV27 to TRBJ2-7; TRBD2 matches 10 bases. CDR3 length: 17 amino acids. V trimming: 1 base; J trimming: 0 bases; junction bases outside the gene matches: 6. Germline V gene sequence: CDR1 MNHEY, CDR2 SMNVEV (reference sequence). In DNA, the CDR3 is TGTGCCAGCAGTTTATTCGGGACTAGCGACAGCTCCTACGAGCAGTACTTC. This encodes CASSLFGTSDSSYEQYF.

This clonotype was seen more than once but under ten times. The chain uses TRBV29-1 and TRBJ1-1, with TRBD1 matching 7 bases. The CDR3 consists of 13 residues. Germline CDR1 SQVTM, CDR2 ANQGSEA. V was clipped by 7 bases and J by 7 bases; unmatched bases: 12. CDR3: CSARTGVEGEAFF. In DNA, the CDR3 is TGCAGCGCCAGAACAGGGGTCGAGGGTGAAGCTTTCTTT. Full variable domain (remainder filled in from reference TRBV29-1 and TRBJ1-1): SAVISQKPSRDICQRGTSLTIQCQVDSQVTMMFWYRQQPGQSLTLIATANQGSEATYESGFVIDKFPISRPNLTFSTLTVSNMSPEDSSIYLCSARTGVEGEAFFGQGTRLTVV.

The CDR3 here is CASSPGGGTNQPQHF. CDR3 bases: TGTGCCAGCTCACCAGGGGGTGGAACAAATCAGCCCCAGCATTTT. The chain recombines TRBV18 with TRBJ1-5, with D possibly being TRBD1 (5 bases). The germline V gene has CDR1 KGHSH and CDR2 LQKENI. This CDR3 comprises 15 residues. V shed 2 bases and J shed 4 bases, with 12 bases lying between them. The full variable domain, completed using reference TRBV18 and TRBJ1-5, is NAGVMQNPRHLVRRRGQEARLRCSPMKGHSHVYWYRQLPEEGLKFMVYLQKENIIDESGMPKERFSAEFPKEGPSILRIQQVVRGDSAAYFCASSPGGGTNQPQHFGDGTRLSIL.

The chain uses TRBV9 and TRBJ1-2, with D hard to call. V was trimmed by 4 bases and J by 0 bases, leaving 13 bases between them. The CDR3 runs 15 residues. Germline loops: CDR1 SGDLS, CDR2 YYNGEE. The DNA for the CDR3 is TGTGCCAGCAGCATCGGGTCTTCAGCTAACTATGGCTACACCTTC. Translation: CASSIGSSANYGYTF.

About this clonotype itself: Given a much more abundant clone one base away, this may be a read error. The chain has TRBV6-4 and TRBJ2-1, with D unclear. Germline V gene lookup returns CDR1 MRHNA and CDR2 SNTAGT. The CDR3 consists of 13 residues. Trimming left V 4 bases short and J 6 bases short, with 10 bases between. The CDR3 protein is CASSVSECNEQFF. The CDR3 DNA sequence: TGTGCCAGCAGTGTGAGCGAGTGCAATGAGCAGTTCTTC.

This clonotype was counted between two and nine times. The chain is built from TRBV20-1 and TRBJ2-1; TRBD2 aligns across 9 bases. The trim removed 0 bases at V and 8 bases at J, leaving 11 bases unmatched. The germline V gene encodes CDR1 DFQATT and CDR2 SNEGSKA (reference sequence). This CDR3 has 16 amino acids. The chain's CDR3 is CSAREAAGGLAHEQFF. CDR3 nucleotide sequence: TGCAGTGCTAGAGAGGCGGCGGGGGGGCTTGCCCATGAGCAGTTCTTC.

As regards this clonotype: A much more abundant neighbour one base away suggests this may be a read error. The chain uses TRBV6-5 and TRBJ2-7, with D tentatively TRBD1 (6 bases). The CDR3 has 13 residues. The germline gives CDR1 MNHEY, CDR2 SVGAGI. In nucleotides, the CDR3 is TGTACCAGCAGTTACTCGAAGGGGGACGAGCAGTACTTC. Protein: CTSSYSKGDEQYF.

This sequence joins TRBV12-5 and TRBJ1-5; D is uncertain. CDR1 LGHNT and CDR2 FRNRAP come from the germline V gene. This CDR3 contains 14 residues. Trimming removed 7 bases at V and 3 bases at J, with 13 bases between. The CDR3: CASAPRAFNQPQHF. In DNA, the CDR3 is TGTGCTAGTGCGCCGAGGGCGTTCAATCAGCCCCAGCATTTT. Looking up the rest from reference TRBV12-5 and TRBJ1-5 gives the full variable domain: DARVTQTPRHKVTEMGQEVTMRCQPILGHNTVFWYRQTMMQGLELLAYFRNRAPLDDSGMPKDRFSAEMPDATLATLKIQPSEPRDSAVYFCASAPRAFNQPQHFGDGTRLSIL.

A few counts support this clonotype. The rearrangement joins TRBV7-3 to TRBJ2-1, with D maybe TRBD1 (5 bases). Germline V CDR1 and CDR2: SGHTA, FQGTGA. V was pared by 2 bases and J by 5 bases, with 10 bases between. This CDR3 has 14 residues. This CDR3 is CASSLEVGDNEQFF. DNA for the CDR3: TGTGCCAGCAGCTTAGAGGTAGGGGACAATGAGCAGTTCTTC.